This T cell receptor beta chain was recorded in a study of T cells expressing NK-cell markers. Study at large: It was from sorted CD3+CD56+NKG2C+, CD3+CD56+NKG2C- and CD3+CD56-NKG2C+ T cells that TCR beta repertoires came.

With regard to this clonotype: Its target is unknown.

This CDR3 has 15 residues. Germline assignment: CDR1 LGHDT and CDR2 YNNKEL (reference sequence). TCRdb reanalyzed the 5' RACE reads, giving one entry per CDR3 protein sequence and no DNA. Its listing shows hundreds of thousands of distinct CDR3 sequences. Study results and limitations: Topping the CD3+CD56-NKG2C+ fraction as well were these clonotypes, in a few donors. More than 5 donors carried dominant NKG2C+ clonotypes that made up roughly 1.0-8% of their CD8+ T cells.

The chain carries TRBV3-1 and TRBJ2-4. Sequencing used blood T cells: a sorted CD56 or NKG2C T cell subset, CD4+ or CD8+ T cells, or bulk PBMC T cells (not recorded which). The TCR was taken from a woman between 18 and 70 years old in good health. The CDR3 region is CASSHTPLAKNIQYF.